The present T cell receptor (beta chain) was sequenced within a study of neurological immune-mediated disorders. CDR1 is SNHLY, CDR2 FYNNEI, per germline. The CDR3 totals 14 residues. V was clipped by 0 bases and J by 9 bases, with 12 bases between them. 5'RACE generated cDNA with 10-nucleotide random UMIs. Each CDR3 protein gets one entry after TCRdb re-called the 5' RACE reads with MiXCR. Of around 30,000 distinct CDR3 sequences listed, approximately 15% were seen once; the top ten hold around 5%. This clonotype was seen ten or more times. Time point: technical triplicate 3. CD4+ or CD8+ T cells at a count of 1 million served as input for the sorted libraries.

The clonotype was recovered from a female donor with HTLV-1-associated myelopathy (HAM/TSP). V usage is TRBV2 and J usage is TRBJ2-1; D call uncertain. The specimen was CD4+ T cells from blood. This CDR3 is CASSEAAGWVEQFF. The CDR3 DNA follows: TGTGCCAGCAGTGAAGCGGCCGGGTGGGTTGAGCAGTTCTTC.